This TCR beta chain was retrieved from a study of cytomegalovirus exposure and HLA in healthy donors. At the level of the study: Among the approximately 430 donors who were genotyped, 70% to 90% fell in the genetic ancestry cluster that is associated with self-reported Caucasian donors.

Per the germline V gene, CDR1 is MDHEN and CDR2 is SYDVKM. Trimming removed 5 bases from V and 8 bases from J, with 23 bases in between. This CDR3 has 16 amino acids. Overall study findings and caveats: The classifier reportedly diagnosed cytomegalovirus status with high specificity and sensitivity.

PCR used 60 Vbeta primers and 13 Jbeta primers. Assay used: immunoSEQ multiplex PCR; TCRdb lists only in-frame clones, some missing. Altogether about 180,000 clones are present, around 75% being singletons, with the ten largest covering over 2.5%. A word on this clone: Its antigen is still unknown.

V gene TRBV28 combines with J gene TRBJ2-3; possible D gene TRBD2, 6 bases. The receptor was isolated from a female donor in good health and CMV-seronegative. Sequencing used PBMCs. The CDR3 sequence is CASSPRGGTERGTQYF. The CDR3 bases are TGTGCCAGCAGTCCCCGTGGGGGGACCGAGAGGGGTACGCAGTATTTT.